This T cell receptor beta chain is drawn from a study of blood T cell repertoires in COVID-19. Whole-study context: Researchers got acute and convalescent COVID-19 samples from the United States, Italy and Spain.

This CDR3 comprises 13 residues. Germline lookup yields CDR1 SGHTA and CDR2 FQGNSA. After removal of 6 bases from V and 8 bases from J, the junction contained 6 bases not matched to a gene. Per the original data handling: Amplification of reference gene primers provided the estimated nucleated cell counts. The repertoire was sequenced with immunoSEQ multiplex PCR; TCRdb's copy has only in-frame clones and lacks some. V and J calls and clone size are copied from that table; D and trimming were computed from the DNA. The top ten clones hold 2.5% to 3% of a sample with some 270,000 clones, approximately 90% of them seen once. Across 20 to 25 US areas, participants ranged in age from roughly 18 to 95 years. Exposed volunteers were people who met a COVID-19 case within 2 weeks before study entry.

This sequence joins TRBV7-2 and TRBJ1-4; 7 positions match TRBD1. Specimen: PBMCs or T cells enriched from blood (not recorded which). The TCR originated in a man aged 35 to 55 who had been exposed to COVID-19. The CDR3: CASRTGTGEKLFF. CDR3 coding DNA: TGTGCCAGCAGGACAGGGACGGGAGAAAAACTGTTTTTT.